This entry lists 32 T cell receptor beta chains sequenced from one sample in a study of CD8 T cells in ankylosing spondylitis (dated by TCRdb to 2017 to 2019). Library generation was performed with 5' RACE. Sequencing was performed on an Illumina HiSeq 2500. TCRdb redid the processing of the public reads, applying fastp at Q25 and MiXCR, and retained in-frame beta chains. When rows share a CDR3 protein, they turn into one entry using the most common DNA and genes. The sample yields 150,000 to 200,000 distinct CDR3 sequences; roughly 20% were counted once. 4.3% of the sample lies in the top ten. The sample was blood, either unsorted or a sorted T cell fraction (not recorded which). The origin of the receptors is a male donor aged 10 to 35 with ankylosing spondylitis or in good health (not recorded which). Donor details come from another sample of the same person, matched by shared clones.

Many counts were recorded for this clonotype. The chain has TRBV4-1 and TRBJ1-1, with unresolved D. From germline, CDR1 is MGHRA and CDR2 YSYEKL. V was clipped by 4 bases and J by 11 bases, with 20 bases between them. The CDR3 length is 14 residues. As DNA, the CDR3 is TGCGCCAGCAGCCCCGCTGGTTTCGGGCATCCGGCTTTCTTT. Translating gives CASSPAGFGHPAFF.

This rearrangement joins TRBV10-3 to TRBJ2-1, with TRBD2 matching over 9 bases. This CDR3 is built from 15 residues. CDR1 is ENHRY and CDR2 is SYGVKD in the germline V gene. V was clipped by 4 bases and J by 8 bases; unmatched bases: 9. As DNA, the CDR3 is TGTGCCATCAGTGGAAGTGCGGGAGGGCTCGATGAGCAGTTCTTC. It encodes CAISGSAGGLDEQFF.

This clonotype was seen at least ten times. The gene calls are TRBV7-2 and TRBJ1-1; D remains ambiguous. Trimming left V 3 bases short and J 2 bases short, with 4 bases between. Per the germline V gene, CDR1 is SGHTA and CDR2 is FQGNSA. The length of the CDR3 is 12 residues. CDR3 amino acids: CASSFINTEAFF. DNA for the CDR3: TGTGCCAGCAGCTTTATCAACACTGAAGCTTTCTTT. Combining the CDR3 with reference TRBV7-2 and TRBJ1-1 gives the whole variable domain GAGVSQSPSNKVTEKGKDVELRCDPISGHTALYWYRQSLGQGLEFLIYFQGNSAPDKSGLPSDRFSAERTGGSVSTLTIQRTQQEDSAVYLCASSFINTEAFFGQGTRLTVV.

This clonotype was recorded many times. This chain joins TRBV5-1 and TRBJ1-1, with D perhaps matching TRBD1 (5 bases). V was trimmed by 0 bases and J by 1 base, leaving 10 bases between them. The CDR3 consists of 15 residues. Germline V gives CDR1 SGHRS, CDR2 YFSETQ. Here the CDR3 reads CASSLEGGGNTEAFF. In nucleotides, the CDR3 is TGCGCCAGCAGCTTGGAAGGCGGGGGGAACACTGAAGCTTTCTTT.

This clonotype was seen many times. The chain uses TRBV29-1 and TRBJ2-7; 13 positions agree with TRBD2. J lost 0 bases, V lost 6 bases, and 11 bases had no gene match. This CDR3 contains 17 residues. In germline, CDR1 is SQVTM, CDR2 ANQGSEA. The CDR3 protein is CSVGSGLAGWSSYEQYF. CDR3 in DNA: TGCAGCGTCGGTTCGGGACTAGCGGGGTGGAGCTCCTACGAGCAGTACTTC.

J is TRBJ2-3 and V is TRBV7-6; D may be TRBD2 (5 bases). Germline V gene sequence: CDR1 SGHVS, CDR2 FNYEAQ. V dropped 5 bases and J dropped 6 bases, with 18 bases sitting between them. This CDR3 contains 15 residues. CDR3 nucleotide sequence: TGTGCCAGCAGCCCCGGGTACGCTAGGGAGGATACGCAGTATTTT. Protein product: CASSPGYAREDTQYF.

This clonotype was detected ten times or more. The chain links TRBV7-9 to TRBJ2-1; maybe TRBD2 (6 bases). Looked up from germline, CDR1 is SEHNR and CDR2 is FQNEAQ (reference sequence). CDR3 size: 16 residues. Trimming shortened V by 2 bases and J by 5 bases, and 16 bases separated the two germline ends. For the CDR3, the DNA is TGTGCCAGCAGCTTAAGTGGGGGGACCTTCCACAATGAGCAGTTCTTC. Protein product: CASSLSGGTFHNEQFF. Filled out from reference TRBV7-9 and TRBJ2-1, the complete variable domain reads DTGVSQNPRHKITKRGQNVTFRCDPISEHNRLYWYRQTLGQGPEFLTYFQNEAQLEKSRLLSDRFSAERPKGSFSTLEIQRTEQGDSAMYLCASSLSGGTFHNEQFFGPGTRLTVL.

The gene calls are TRBV20-1 and TRBJ1-1; no reliable D call. Germline CDR1 reads DFQATT; CDR2 reads SNEGSKA (reference sequence). The CDR3 has 13 amino acids. In nucleotides, the CDR3 is TGCAGAGTCCGACAAGCTTTGGGCACTGAAGCTTTCTTT. Protein: CRVRQALGTEAFF.

Many counts were recorded for this clonotype. This chain uses TRBV13 with TRBJ1-5; 9 bases agree with TRBD1. The CDR3 contains 15 residues. J was trimmed by 6 bases and V by 5 bases; bases with no gene match: 8. Germline CDR1 is PRHDT and CDR2 is FYEKMQ (reference sequence). CDR3 in DNA: TGTGCCAGCAGCCTAACAGGGGGCAGGGGTCAGCCCCAGCATTTT. It yields the protein CASSLTGGRGQPQHF.

The genes are TRBV4-3 and TRBJ2-7; 7 bases map to TRBD2. Germline CDR1 is LGHNA and CDR2 is YSLEER. This CDR3 spans 16 amino acids. Germline trimming cut 4 bases from V and 1 base from J; bases unmatched to any gene: 10. CDR3 in DNA: TGCGCCAGCAGCCTAACCGGCGGGAGTAGGTCCTACGAGCAGTACTTC. As protein: CASSLTGGSRSYEQYF.

This clonotype was detected ten times or more. V gene TRBV5-1 combines with J gene TRBJ2-1; TRBD2 might be the D (5 bases). V lost 0 bases, J lost 15 bases, and 10 bases lay in between. This CDR3 region has 11 residues. Germline CDR1 is SGHRS and CDR2 is YFSETQ. CDR3 region: CASSLGGGPFF. CDR3 bases: TGCGCCAGCAGCTTGGGAGGAGGTCCGTTCTTC.

The rearrangement joins TRBV3-1 to TRBJ2-5; no clear D. Germline CDR1 reads LGHDT; CDR2 reads YNNKEL (reference sequence). V was cut by 8 bases and J by 1 base, with 8 bases left in between. This CDR3 has 12 residues. For the CDR3, the DNA is TGTGCCAGCGGGGTAGCCCAAGAGACCCAGTACTTC. It is translated as CASGVAQETQYF.

CDR3 coding DNA: TGTGCCACCAGCAGAGGGTACCTGGATGAGCAGTTCTTC. Its translation is CATSRGYLDEQFF. The rearrangement links TRBV15 to TRBJ2-1; D ambiguous. Between the trimmed V and J ends, which lost 1 base and 8 bases, there was a span of 9 bases. Germline lookup yields CDR1 LNHNV and CDR2 YYDKDF (reference sequence). The CDR3 is 13 residues long. Full variable domain (outside the CDR3, taken from reference TRBV15 and TRBJ2-1): DAMVIQNPRYQVTQFGKPVTLSCSQTLNHNVMYWYQQKSSQAPKLLFHYYDKDFNNEADTPDNFQSRRPNTSFCFLDIRSPGLGDTAMYLCATSRGYLDEQFFGPGTRLTVL.

This clonotype came up many times. The chain carries TRBV4-3 and TRBJ2-1; D unresolved. V was cut by 0 bases and J by 0 bases, with 9 bases left in between. This CDR3 has 16 residues. Germline V gives CDR1 LGHNA, CDR2 YSLEER. The CDR3 region has the DNA TGCGCCAGCAGCCAAGATCGGGTCCCCTCCTACAATGAGCAGTTCTTC. Translating it yields CASSQDRVPSYNEQFF.

At least ten counts were recorded for this clonotype. This chain links TRBV5-1 with TRBJ1-5; 7 bases map to TRBD1. CDR1 is SGHRS, CDR2 YFSETQ, per germline. V was pared by 4 bases and J by 3 bases, with 13 bases of the junction left unmatched. The CDR3 extends over 17 amino acids. The CDR3 DNA reads as TGCGCCAGCAGCGCAAGGCCAGGGGACAGTTACAATCAGCCCCAGCATTTT. This translates into CASSARPGDSYNQPQHF.

The genes are TRBV12-3 or TRBV12-4 and TRBJ2-2; 8 nucleotides line up with TRBD1. The CDR3 loop spans 14 amino acids. V lost 6 bases, J lost 6 bases, and 6 bases stayed unmatched. CDR3 region: CASSRQGASGELFF. CDR3 bases: TGTGCCAGCAGCCGGCAGGGGGCTTCCGGGGAGCTGTTTTTT.

Ten or more counts support this clonotype. The CDR3 DNA is TGTGCCAGCAGTTTAGTCGGCCCTGGGGCCAACGTCCTGACTTTC. This codes for CASSLVGPGANVLTF. V usage is TRBV12-3 or TRBV12-4 and J usage is TRBJ2-6, with unresolved D. There are 15 residues in the CDR3. V dropped 1 base and J dropped 2 bases, with 6 bases sitting between them.

The sample holds many counts of this clonotype. V is TRBV6-6 and J is TRBJ2-5; possibly TRBD1 for D (6 bases). V lost 2 bases to trimming and J lost 5 bases, with 12 bases between them. CDR1 and CDR2 (germline): MNHNY, SVGAGI (reference sequence). The length of the CDR3 is 14 residues. Here the CDR3 reads CASSYPDRSETQYF. Written as DNA, the CDR3 is TGTGCCAGCAGTTACCCAGACAGGTCGGAGACCCAGTACTTC.

The gene calls are TRBV29-1 and TRBJ2-7, with no clear D. Trimming removed 1 base at V and 6 bases at J, with 13 bases between. CDR1 SQVTM and CDR2 ANQGSEA come from the germline V gene. CDR3 size: 13 residues. CDR3 loop: CSVEATLSGEQYF. The CDR3 DNA reads as TGCAGCGTTGAAGCCACCCTGAGTGGCGAGCAGTACTTC.

The chain uses TRBV7-7 and TRBJ2-1; 14 bases line up with TRBD2. Trimming removed 5 bases from V and 9 bases from J; junction bases left unmatched: 9. Looked up from germline, CDR1 is SSHAT and CDR2 is FNYEAQ (reference sequence). The CDR3 extends over 16 amino acids. CDR3 region: CASSPSGLAGGSEQFF. The CDR3 coding sequence is TGTGCCAGCAGCCCTTCAGGACTAGCGGGGGGAAGTGAGCAGTTCTTC.

This clonotype was picked up many times. The chain couples TRBV5-1 to TRBJ2-7; a weak D match, TRBD2 (6 bases). The CDR3 consists of 18 residues. The V gene lost 0 bases and the J gene lost 0 bases, with 19 bases spanning the gap. CDR1 and CDR2 (germline): SGHRS, YFSETQ. The CDR3 DNA follows: TGCGCCAGCAGCTTGGCTTCACCTCTAGCGACCAGCTCCTACGAGCAGTACGTC. Its protein is CASSLASPLATSSYEQYV.

This clonotype was observed many times. This chain uses TRBV12-3 or TRBV12-4 with TRBJ2-5, with 14 bases fitting TRBD2. Trimming took 7 bases from V and 4 from J; bases not matched to a gene: 2. The CDR3 length is 14 residues. The chain's CDR3 is CASTGTSGRETQYF. The CDR3 DNA reads as TGTGCCAGCACCGGGACTAGCGGGAGAGAGACCCAGTACTTC.

The chain joins TRBV27 to TRBJ2-7; D is possibly TRBD1 (5 bases). CDR1 and CDR2 from the germline V gene are MNHEY and SMNVEV (reference sequence). The CDR3 extends over 13 amino acids. Trimming took 3 bases from V and 1 from J, leaving 7 bases between them. The CDR3 region is CASSFGQSYEQYF. The CDR3 coding sequence is TGTGCCAGCAGTTTTGGACAATCCTACGAGCAGTACTTC.

In its sample, this clonotype was seen many times. The rearrangement joins TRBV15 to TRBJ1-4; no clear D gene. The CDR3 totals 15 residues. Germline V gene lookup returns CDR1 LNHNV and CDR2 YYDKDF (reference sequence). Trimming cost V 1 base and J 0 bases, with 6 bases left between them. CDR3 amino acids: CATSRAGATNEKLFF. DNA of the CDR3: TGTGCCACCAGCAGAGCGGGAGCAACTAATGAAAAACTGTTTTTT.

The gene calls are TRBV7-2 and TRBJ2-7; 13 bases line up with TRBD2. J gave up 2 bases and V 2 bases, and 3 bases lay outside the gene matches. This CDR3 region has 16 residues. CDR1 and CDR2 (germline): SGHTA, FQGNSA. The CDR3 sequence is CASSLRTSGRAYEQYF. In DNA form, the CDR3 reads TGTGCCAGCAGCTTAAGAACTAGCGGGAGGGCCTACGAGCAGTACTTC.

This clonotype showed up many times. This chain connects TRBV12-3 or TRBV12-4 to TRBJ2-2, with TRBD1 as a possible D gene (6 bases). V lost 8 bases and J lost 6, with 10 bases in between. The CDR3 is made up of 12 amino acids. This CDR3 reads CASGTLAGELFF. CDR3 coding DNA: TGTGCCAGCGGGACACTAGCCGGGGAGCTGTTTTTT.

The chain recombines TRBV6-1 with TRBJ1-2; D unclear. Trimming took 5 bases from V and 2 from J, leaving 9 bases between them. Germline values: CDR1 MNHNS, CDR2 SASEGT. The CDR3 extends over 13 amino acids. CDR3 in amino acids: CASSSGGNYGYTF. The CDR3 region has the DNA TGTGCCAGCAGTTCGGGAGGGAACTATGGCTACACCTTC.

This clonotype was recorded many times. The chain has TRBV27 and TRBJ2-2; no firm D call. Germline values: CDR1 MNHEY, CDR2 SMNVEV (reference sequence). The length of the CDR3 is 16 residues. V was pared by 0 bases and J by 4 bases, with 12 bases between. Written as DNA, the CDR3 is TGTGCCAGCAGTTTATCAGTCGGAAAGCTCACCGGGGAGCTGTTTTTT. It yields the protein CASSLSVGKLTGELFF.

This clonotype has at least ten counts. The CDR3 bases are TGTGCCAGCGCGTCCTCCTTCACCGTGGGCGCGGACTATGGCTACACCTTC. This sequence encodes CASASSFTVGADYGYTF. This chain uses TRBV6-5 with TRBJ1-2; no firm D call. The V gene's germline CDR1 is MNHEY and CDR2 SVGAGI. Trimming left V 8 bases short and J 3 bases short, with 25 bases between. The CDR3 covers 17 residues.

Here the CDR3 DNA reads TGCAGCGGTAACAGGGACATGAACACTGAAGCTTTCTTT. This sequence encodes CSGNRDMNTEAFF. This sequence joins TRBV29-1 and TRBJ1-1, with D perhaps TRBD1 (6 bases). Germline CDR1 and CDR2: SQVTM and ANQGSEA. The CDR3 is 13 residues long. V lost 7 bases and J 0 bases, leaving 12 bases between the germline ends. The full variable domain, its missing parts supplied by reference TRBV29-1 and TRBJ1-1, is SAVISQKPSRDICQRGTSLTIQCQVDSQVTMMFWYRQQPGQSLTLIATANQGSEATYESGFVIDKFPISRPNLTFSTLTVSNMSPEDSSIYLCSGNRDMNTEAFFGQGTRLTVV.

This clonotype was seen many times. CDR3 sequence: CATSDLGREKDEQYV. DNA of the CDR3: TGTGCCACCAGTGATTTGGGGCGGGAGAAGGACGAGCAGTACGTC. The chain couples TRBV24-1 to TRBJ2-7, with 7 nucleotides matching TRBD2. In germline, CDR1 is KGHDR, CDR2 SFDVKD. V lost 0 bases, J lost 5 bases, and 6 bases stayed unmatched. The CDR3 totals 15 residues.

This clonotype was found many times. The genes are TRBV20-1 and TRBJ1-2; D is ambiguous. The CDR3 has 12 amino acids. Germline V gives CDR1 DFQATT, CDR2 SNEGSKA (reference sequence). Trimming shortened V by 2 bases and J by 1 base, and 5 bases separated the two germline ends. The CDR3 here is CSARILNYGYTF. CDR3 sequence (DNA): TGCAGTGCTAGAATTCTTAACTATGGCTACACCTTC.